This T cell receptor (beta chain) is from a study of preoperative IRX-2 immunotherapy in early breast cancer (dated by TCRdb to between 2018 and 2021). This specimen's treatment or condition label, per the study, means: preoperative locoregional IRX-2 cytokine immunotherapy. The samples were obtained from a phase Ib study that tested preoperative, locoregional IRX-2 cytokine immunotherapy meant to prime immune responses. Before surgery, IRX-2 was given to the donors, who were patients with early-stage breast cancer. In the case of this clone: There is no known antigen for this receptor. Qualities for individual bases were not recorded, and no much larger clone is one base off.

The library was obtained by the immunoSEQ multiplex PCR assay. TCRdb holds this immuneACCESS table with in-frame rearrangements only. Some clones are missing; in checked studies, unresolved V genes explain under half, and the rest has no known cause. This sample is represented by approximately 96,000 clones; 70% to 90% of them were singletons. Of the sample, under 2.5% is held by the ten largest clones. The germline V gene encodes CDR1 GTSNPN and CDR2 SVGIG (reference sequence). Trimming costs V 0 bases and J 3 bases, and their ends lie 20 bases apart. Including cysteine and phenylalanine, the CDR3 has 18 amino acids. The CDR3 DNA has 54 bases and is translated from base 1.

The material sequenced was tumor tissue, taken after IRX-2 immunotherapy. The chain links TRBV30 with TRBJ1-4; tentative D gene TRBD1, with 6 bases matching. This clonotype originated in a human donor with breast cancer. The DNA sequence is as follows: TGTGCCTGGAGTGTACGGACCCGGGGGCGGATTGCTAATGAAAAACTGTTTTTT. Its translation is CAWSVRTRGRIANEKLFF.